This is a list of T cell receptor beta chains from one sample in a study of control samples from healthy donors and cancer patients. Clones were read by immunoSEQ multiplex PCR, and TCRdb kept only the in-frame ones, dropping some. The sample records some 64,000 clones, around 87% being singletons. Sequenced: PBMCs. The source of these receptors is a woman in her forties or fifties with head and neck cancer. The CDR3 runs from the conserved cysteine through the conserved F or W. D genes are given only for firm matches. Clone size is stated in some rows and not others, as once, few, many or a class when expanded.

j_gene: TRBJ1-1
v_gene: TRBV10-3
abundance: -
d_gene: -
CDR3nt: TGTGCCATCAGTGATGAGGCTCGAACAATGAACACTGAAGCTTTCTTT
CDR3aa: CAISDEARTMNTEAFF

j_gene: TRBJ1-1
v_gene: TRBV29-1
abundance: -
d_gene: -
CDR3nt: TGCAGCGTTTCGTTGGGGGGGAACACTGAAGCTTTCTTT
CDR3aa: CSVSLGGNTEAFF

j_gene: TRBJ2-7
v_gene: TRBV5-1
abundance: -
d_gene: -
CDR3nt: TGCGCCAGCAGCTTGTTGGCCCAATACTTCTCCTACGAGCAGTACTTC
CDR3aa: CASSLLAQYFSYEQYF

j_gene: TRBJ1-4
v_gene: TRBV5-1
abundance: -
d_gene: -
CDR3nt: TGCGCCAGCAGCTTTGGACGGGCAACTAATGAAAAACTGTTTTTT
CDR3aa: CASSFGRATNEKLFF

j_gene: TRBJ1-4
v_gene: TRBV2
abundance: -
d_gene: -
CDR3nt: TGTGCCAGCAGCCTCCTAGGGGAAAAACTGTTTTTT
CDR3aa: CASSLLGEKLFF

j_gene: TRBJ1-5
v_gene: TRBV24-1
abundance: once
d_gene: -
CDR3nt: TGTGCCACCAGTGGGGCCCTTAGCAATCAGCCCCAGCATTTT
CDR3aa: CATSGALSNQPQHF

j_gene: TRBJ2-1
v_gene: TRBV27
abundance: -
d_gene: -
CDR3nt: TGTGCCAGCACCACAATGGTGGGTTGGGAGCAGTTCTTC
CDR3aa: CASTTMVGWEQFF

j_gene: TRBJ1-4
v_gene: TRBV2
abundance: once
d_gene: -
CDR3nt: TGTGCCAGCAGTCAAGGACAGTTTAATGAAAAACTGTTTTTT
CDR3aa: CASSQGQFNEKLFF

j_gene: TRBJ1-1
v_gene: TRBV7-3
abundance: -
d_gene: TRBD1
CDR3nt: TGTGCCAGCAGCTTAGACAGGGGCACTGAAGCTTTCTTT
CDR3aa: CASSLDRGTEAFF

j_gene: TRBJ1-4
v_gene: TRBV19
abundance: few
d_gene: -
CDR3nt: TGTGCCAGTAGTATGTGGGATCTTAATGAAAAACTGTTTTTT
CDR3aa: CASSMWDLNEKLFF

j_gene: TRBJ2-3
v_gene: TRBV9
abundance: -
d_gene: -
CDR3nt: TGTGCCAGCAGCCCCCCCCGTCAACCCGAACCCTACACAGATACGCAGTATTTT
CDR3aa: CASSPPRQPEPYTDTQYF

j_gene: TRBJ2-5
v_gene: TRBV2
abundance: -
d_gene: -
CDR3nt: TGTGCCAGCAGGGGCCCGGTGATGGGCTCGGAGGGATTACGGGAGACCCAGTACTTC
CDR3aa: CASRGPVMGSEGLRETQYF

j_gene: TRBJ2-2
v_gene: TRBV7-9
abundance: -
d_gene: -
CDR3nt: TGTGCCAGCAGCTTAGCAGGGGCCTCGTACACCGGGGAGCTGTTTTTT
CDR3aa: CASSLAGASYTGELFF

j_gene: TRBJ2-7
v_gene: TRBV18
abundance: -
d_gene: -
CDR3nt: TGTGCCAGCTCACCTCTGAACCAGGGGTTAGGGGAGCAGTACTTC
CDR3aa: CASSPLNQGLGEQYF

j_gene: TRBJ2-1
v_gene: TRBV6-5
abundance: -
d_gene: -
CDR3nt: TGTGCCAGCATACGGAGGGGGGGCTTCAATGAGCAGTTCTTC
CDR3aa: CASIRRGGFNEQFF

j_gene: TRBJ2-3
v_gene: TRBV28
abundance: few
d_gene: TRBD2
CDR3nt: TGTGCCAGCAGTTCCTCGCCGGGACTAGGGTCCCTGGGAGATACGCAGTATTTT
CDR3aa: CASSSSPGLGSLGDTQYF

j_gene: TRBJ2-1
v_gene: TRBV28
abundance: -
d_gene: TRBD1
CDR3nt: TGTGCCAGCAGTCCAACCGGGACAGGGTACAATGAGCAGTTCTTC
CDR3aa: CASSPTGTGYNEQFF

j_gene: TRBJ1-6
v_gene: TRBV27
abundance: -
d_gene: -
CDR3nt: TGTGCCAGCAGTTTGGGGCTTATAGGTTCACCCCTCCACTTT
CDR3aa: CASSLGLIGSPLHF

j_gene: TRBJ2-1
v_gene: TRBV9
abundance: -
d_gene: TRBD2
CDR3nt: TGTGCCAGCAGCACTAGGACTAGCGGGGGAACCCTCTCCTACAATGAGCAGTTCTTC
CDR3aa: CASSTRTSGGTLSYNEQFF

j_gene: TRBJ1-1
v_gene: TRBV19
abundance: -
d_gene: TRBD1
CDR3nt: TGTGCCAGCAGCGCCCAGGGGGGCACTGAAGCTTTCTTT
CDR3aa: CASSAQGGTEAFF

j_gene: TRBJ2-3
v_gene: TRBV29-1
abundance: few
d_gene: -
CDR3nt: TGCAGCGTTGTAGTTGGTGGGCGTACAGATACGCAGTATTTT
CDR3aa: CSVVVGGRTDTQYF

j_gene: TRBJ2-5
v_gene: TRBV2
abundance: -
d_gene: -
CDR3nt: TGTGCCAGCAAGGTGGAGACCCAGTACTTC
CDR3aa: CASKVETQYF